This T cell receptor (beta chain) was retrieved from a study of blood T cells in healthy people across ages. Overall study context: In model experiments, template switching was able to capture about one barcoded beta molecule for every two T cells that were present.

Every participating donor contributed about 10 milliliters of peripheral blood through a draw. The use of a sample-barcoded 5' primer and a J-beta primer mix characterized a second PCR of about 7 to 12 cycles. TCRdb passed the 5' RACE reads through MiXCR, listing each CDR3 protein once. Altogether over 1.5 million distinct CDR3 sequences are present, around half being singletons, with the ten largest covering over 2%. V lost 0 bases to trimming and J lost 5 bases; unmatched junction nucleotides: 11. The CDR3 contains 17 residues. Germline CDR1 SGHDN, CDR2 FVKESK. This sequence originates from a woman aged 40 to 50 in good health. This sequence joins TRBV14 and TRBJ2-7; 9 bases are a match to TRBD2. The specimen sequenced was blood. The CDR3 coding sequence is TGTGCCAGCAGCCAAGAACGGTCGCTAGCGGGGCTCAACGAGCAGTACTTC. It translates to CASSQERSLAGLNEQYF. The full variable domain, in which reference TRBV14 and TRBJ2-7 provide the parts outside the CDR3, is EAGVTQFPSHSVIEKGQTVTLRCDPISGHDNLYWYRRVMGKEIKFLLHFVKESKQDESGMPNNRFLAERTGGTYSTLKVQPAELEDSGVYFCASSQERSLAGLNEQYFGPGTRLTVT.